One sample yielded the 8 T cell receptor beta chains listed below, sequenced in a study of T cell repertoires in cytomegalovirus infection. These receptors have no known antigen. MiXCR was run by TCRdb on the reads, yielding one entry per CDR3 protein. The table lists approximately 910,000 distinct CDR3 sequences, around 31% of them singletons, with about 14% in the top ten. The sample here was cultured CD8+ T cells from PBMCs, taken from culture after CMV antigen stimulation. These receptors were taken from a human donor in good health (CMV status not recorded). Some clones in this sample may be carry-over from other donors' samples.

The genes are TRBV19 and TRBJ1-5, with 11 bases that match TRBD1. Germline V gene data show CDR1 as LNHDA and CDR2 as SQIVND (reference sequence). The J segment lost 5 bases and the V segment lost 10 bases, leaving 7 bases of the junction unmatched. This CDR3 has 14 amino acids. The CDR3 here is CATTGTGGDQPQHF. The CDR3 DNA sequence: TGTGCCACTACCGGGACAGGGGGAGATCAGCCCCAGCATTTT.

This sequence joins TRBV6-1 and TRBJ2-1, with D possibly TRBD1 on 6 matching bases. CDR1 and CDR2 (germline): MNHNS, SASEGT. V was clipped by 6 bases and J by 4 bases, with 13 bases between them. The CDR3 has 14 residues. The chain's CDR3 is CASRDSSLYNEQFF. In nucleotides, the CDR3 is TGTGCCAGCAGGGACAGCTCCCTATACAATGAGCAGTTCTTC.

This chain connects TRBV12-5 to TRBJ2-1; possible D gene TRBD2, 5 bases. Trimming took 1 base from V and 4 from J, leaving 8 bases between them. This CDR3 comprises 14 residues. The V gene's germline CDR1 is LGHNT and CDR2 FRNRAP. The CDR3 protein is CASGLDTSYNEQFF. CDR3 sequence (DNA): TGTGCTAGTGGTTTGGATACTAGTTACAATGAGCAGTTCTTC. The complete variable domain, with remaining parts taken from reference TRBV12-5 and TRBJ2-1, reads DARVTQTPRHKVTEMGQEVTMRCQPILGHNTVFWYRQTMMQGLELLAYFRNRAPLDDSGMPKDRFSAEMPDATLATLKIQPSEPRDSAVYFCASGLDTSYNEQFFGPGTRLTVL.

This clonotype was counted ten times or more. The J gene is TRBJ1-3, the V gene TRBV5-6, with D uncertain. The ends were cut back, 6 bases at V and 1 base at J, with 11 bases in the middle. The CDR3 runs 14 residues. Germline V gives CDR1 SGHDT, CDR2 YYEEEE. CDR3: CASTLQHSGNTIYF. DNA for the CDR3: TGTGCCAGCACCCTACAGCATTCTGGAAACACCATATATTTT.

The chain couples TRBV6-2 or TRBV6-3 to TRBJ2-5, with 7 bases identical to TRBD1. The CDR3 consists of 15 residues. The trim removed 2 bases at V and 3 bases at J, leaving 6 bases unmatched. Germline lookup yields CDR1 MNHEY and CDR2 SVGEGT. The CDR3 bases are TGTGCCAGCAGTTACCCCACCGGGACAGAAGAGACCCAGTACTTC. It is translated as CASSYPTGTEETQYF.

There are many counts of this clonotype. The rearrangement links TRBV7-8 to TRBJ1-5; a possible D gene is TRBD1 (5 bases). CDR1 is SGHVS, CDR2 FQNEAQ, per germline. Trimming shortened V by 1 base and J by 4 bases, and 14 bases separated the two germline ends. The CDR3 is 16 residues long. CDR3: CASSLGLLRGNQPQHF. In DNA, the CDR3 is TGTGCCAGCAGCTTAGGGTTGCTCCGGGGGAATCAGCCCCAGCATTTT.

This clonotype was detected a few times. This chain connects TRBV6-2 or TRBV6-3 to TRBJ1-2, with D perhaps matching TRBD1 (5 bases). CDR1 is MNHEY and CDR2 is SVGEGT in the germline V gene. V was pared by 2 bases and J by 2 bases, with 9 bases between. The length of the CDR3 is 14 residues. CDR3 region: CASSYVQGNYGYTF. The CDR3 nucleotides are TGTGCCAGCAGTTACGTCCAGGGCAACTATGGCTACACCTTC.

DNA of the CDR3: TGTGCCAGTACCCCGCCACGGAACTACTACAATGAGCAGTTCTTC. Protein: CASTPPRNYYNEQFF. The genes are TRBV19 and TRBJ2-1; D not resolved. Trimming removed 7 bases at V and 3 bases at J, with 16 bases between. The CDR3 has 15 residues. CDR1 is LNHDA and CDR2 is SQIVND in the germline V gene (reference sequence).